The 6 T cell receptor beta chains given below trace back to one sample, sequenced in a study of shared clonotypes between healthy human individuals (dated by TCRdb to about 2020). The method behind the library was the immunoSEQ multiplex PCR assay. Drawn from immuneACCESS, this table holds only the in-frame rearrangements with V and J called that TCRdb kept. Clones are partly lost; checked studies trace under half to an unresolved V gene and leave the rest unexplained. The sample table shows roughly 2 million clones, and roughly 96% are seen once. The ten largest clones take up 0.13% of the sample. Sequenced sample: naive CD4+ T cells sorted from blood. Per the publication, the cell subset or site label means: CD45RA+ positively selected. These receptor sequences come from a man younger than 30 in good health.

Here the CDR3 reads CASSLQTEGTQYF. DNA for the CDR3: TGTGCCAGCAGCCTCCAGACCGAGGGGACCCAGTACTTC. The rearrangement joins TRBV11-2 to TRBJ2-5, with TRBD2 as a possible D gene (5 bases). CDR3 size: 13 residues. CDR1 is SGHAT and CDR2 is FQNNGV in the germline V gene. V lost 5 bases to trimming and J lost 7 bases, with 14 bases between them.

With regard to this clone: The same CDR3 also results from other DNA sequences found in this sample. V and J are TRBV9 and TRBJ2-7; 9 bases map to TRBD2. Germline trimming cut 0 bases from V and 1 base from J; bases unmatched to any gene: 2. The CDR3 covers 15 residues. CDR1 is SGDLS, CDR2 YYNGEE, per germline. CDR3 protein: CASSVGLAGSYEQYF. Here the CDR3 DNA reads TGTGCCAGCAGCGTAGGGCTAGCGGGGTCCTACGAGCAGTACTTC.

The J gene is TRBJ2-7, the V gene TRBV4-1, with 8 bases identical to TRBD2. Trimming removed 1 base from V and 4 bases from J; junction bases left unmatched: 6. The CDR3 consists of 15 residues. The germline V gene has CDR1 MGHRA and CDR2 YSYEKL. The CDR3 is CASSQGTSGVYEQYF. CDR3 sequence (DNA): TGCGCCAGCAGCCAAGGAACTAGCGGCGTATACGAGCAGTACTTC.

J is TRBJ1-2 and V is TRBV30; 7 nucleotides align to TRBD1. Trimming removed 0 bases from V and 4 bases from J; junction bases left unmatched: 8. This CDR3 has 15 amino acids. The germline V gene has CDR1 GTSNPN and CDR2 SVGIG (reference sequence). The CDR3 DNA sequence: TGTGCCTGGAGTGTGGGGGACAGATTAATCTATGGCTACACCTTC. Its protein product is CAWSVGDRLIYGYTF.

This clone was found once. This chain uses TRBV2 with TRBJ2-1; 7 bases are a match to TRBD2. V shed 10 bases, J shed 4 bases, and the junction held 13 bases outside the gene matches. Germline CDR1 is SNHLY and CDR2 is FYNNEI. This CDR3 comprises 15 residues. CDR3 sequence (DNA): TGTGCCAACTCAAACGGGGGGAGCCTGTACAATGAGCAGTTCTTC. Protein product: CANSNGGSLYNEQFF.

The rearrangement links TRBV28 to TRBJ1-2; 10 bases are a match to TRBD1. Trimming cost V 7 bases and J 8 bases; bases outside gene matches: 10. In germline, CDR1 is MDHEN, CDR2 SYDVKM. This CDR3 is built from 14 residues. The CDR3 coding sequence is TGTGCCAGCACCCCAGCCTGGGACAGGGGCGGCTACACCTTC. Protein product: CASTPAWDRGGYTF.